The 28 T cell receptor beta chains reported below all come from one sample, sequenced in a study of T cell responses to AZD1222 COVID-19 vaccine. Libraries were prepared by immunoSEQ multiplex PCR; TCRdb keeps only in-frame clonotypes and omits some of them. The sample lists under 200,000 clones; 88% were seen once. Sample: peripheral blood, taken 28 days after the second AZD1222 dose. The receptors shown here come from an adult who received the AZD1222 COVID-19 vaccine.

The V and J genes are TRBV4-3 and TRBJ2-2, with unresolved D. The CDR3 contains 15 residues. Germline V gene lookup returns CDR1 LGHNA and CDR2 YSLEER. Deletions cut 4 bases from V and 0 bases from J, with 9 bases between. The CDR3 coding sequence is TGCGCCAGCAGCCGAGGTATTACGAACACCGGGGAGCTGTTTTTT. Translating it yields CASSRGITNTGELFF.

This clone has a single count. This sequence joins TRBV3-1 (or the pseudogene TRBV3-2) and TRBJ2-4; 8 positions match TRBD2. Germline V gene data show CDR1 as LGHDT and CDR2 as YNNKEL (reference sequence). The CDR3 has 16 amino acids. J was trimmed by 0 bases and V by 6 bases; bases with no gene match: 7. Written as DNA, the CDR3 is TGTGCCAGCAGGCAACGGGAGGGCCTAGCCAAAAACATTCAGTACTTC. Protein sequence: CASRQREGLAKNIQYF.

The chain is built from TRBV5-8 and TRBJ2-7; 10 positions match TRBD2. Unmatched junction bases numbered 6, after V lost 5 bases and J lost 4 bases. Germline CDR1 and CDR2: SGHTS and YDEGEE. The CDR3 loop spans 14 amino acids. The CDR3 loop is CASSFSGRFYEQYF. The CDR3 coding sequence is TGTGCCAGCAGTTTTAGCGGGAGGTTTTACGAGCAGTACTTC.

J is TRBJ2-1 and V is TRBV4-3; a weak D match, TRBD1 (6 bases). Trimming left V 0 bases short and J 7 bases short, with 13 bases between. CDR1 and CDR2 (germline): LGHNA, YSLEER. The CDR3 is made up of 15 amino acids. The CDR3 is CASSQERNRVNEQFF. CDR3 DNA: TGCGCCAGCAGCCAAGAACGGAACAGGGTTAATGAGCAGTTCTTC.

The rearrangement uses TRBV28 and TRBJ1-2; no clear D. Germline CDR1 MDHEN, CDR2 SYDVKM. V lost 4 bases to trimming and J lost 8 bases, with 5 bases between them. CDR3 length: 10 amino acids. Here the CDR3 reads CASSSGGYTF. CDR3 nucleotides: TGTGCCAGCAGTTCGGGGGGCTACACCTTC.

This clone came up a few times. This chain joins TRBV27 and TRBJ2-1; TRBD1 matches 8 bases. The V gene's germline CDR1 is MNHEY and CDR2 SMNVEV (reference sequence). The CDR3 totals 19 residues. The junction had 23 bases not matched to a gene; V was cut back by 6 bases and J by 7 bases. The CDR3 DNA follows: TGTGCCAGCAGCCCACTAGGGGACCAGGGGGCATTTGGTCAGAATGAGCAGTTCTTC. Its protein product is CASSPLGDQGAFGQNEQFF.

The chain recombines TRBV9 with TRBJ2-7; 7 nucleotides match TRBD2. CDR1 and CDR2 (germline): SGDLS, YYNGEE. V lost 2 bases, J lost 3 bases, and 5 bases stayed unmatched. The CDR3 contains 14 residues. DNA for the CDR3: TGTGCCAGCAGCGTGGGCGGGAGAGGCTACGAGCAGTACTTC. Its protein is CASSVGGRGYEQYF. Using reference TRBV9 and TRBJ2-7 for the parts outside the CDR3, the full variable domain is DSGVTQTPKHLITATGQRVTLRCSPRSGDLSVYWYQQSLDQGLQFLIQYYNGEERAKGNILERFSAQQFPDLHSELNLSSLELGDSALYFCASSVGGRGYEQYFGPGTRLTVT.

The chain has TRBV7-8 and TRBJ2-7; the D is unclear. Trimming stripped 3 bases from V and 5 bases from J, with 11 bases between. Per germline, CDR1 SGHVS and CDR2 FQNEAQ. This CDR3 region has 13 residues. DNA of the CDR3: TGTGCCAGCAGCTTCATGTGGGCCCACGAGCAGTACTTC. Its protein product is CASSFMWAHEQYF.

This clone showed up just once. V is TRBV28 and J is TRBJ1-6, with D maybe TRBD1 (6 bases). V was clipped by 10 bases and J by 8 bases, with 18 bases between them. Per the germline V gene, CDR1 is MDHEN and CDR2 is SYDVKM. The CDR3 runs 14 residues. CDR3 DNA: TGTGCCACCGCCCGTGGGGGCCGGGATTCACCCCTCCACTTT. Translating it yields CATARGGRDSPLHF.

The chain's CDR3 is CAIGGLAGTNEQFF. Written as DNA, the CDR3 is TGTGCCATCGGAGGACTAGCGGGGACCAATGAGCAGTTCTTC. The gene calls are TRBV10-3 and TRBJ2-1, with 12 bases identical to TRBD2. V was clipped by 8 bases and J by 6 bases; unmatched bases: 5. Germline CDR1 ENHRY, CDR2 SYGVKD. CDR3 length equals 14 residues.

J is TRBJ2-7 and V is TRBV7-9; 8 nucleotides agree with TRBD1. Germline V gene lookup returns CDR1 SEHNR and CDR2 FQNEAQ (reference sequence). The CDR3 sequence is 14 residues long. After removal of 5 bases from V and 1 base from J, the junction contained 4 bases not matched to a gene. The CDR3: CASSATGGSYEQYF. The CDR3 coding sequence is TGTGCCAGCAGCGCTACAGGGGGATCCTACGAGCAGTACTTC.

As concerns this clone: The same CDR3 arises from other DNA sequences in this sample as well. The rearrangement joins TRBV4-1 to TRBJ1-1; TRBD1 agrees at 7 bases. Per germline, CDR1 MGHRA and CDR2 YSYEKL. The J segment lost 1 base and the V segment lost 1 base, leaving 0 bases of the junction unmatched. CDR3 size: 14 residues. CDR3 nucleotide sequence: TGCGCCAGCAGCCAAGGACAGGGGAACACTGAAGCTTTCTTT. Translated, it gives CASSQGQGNTEAFF.

The gene calls are TRBV4-1 and TRBJ2-1; possibly TRBD2 for D (5 bases). Germline values: CDR1 MGHRA, CDR2 YSYEKL. The V end was cut by 4 bases, the J end by 4 bases, with 23 bases between. CDR3 length equals 18 residues. CDR3 residues: CASSPVRRGIAGYNEQFF. In DNA form, the CDR3 reads TGCGCCAGCAGCCCCGTCCGGAGAGGGATCGCCGGGTACAATGAGCAGTTCTTC.

V usage is TRBV19 and J usage is TRBJ2-7; 7 bases match TRBD1. Germline assignment: CDR1 LNHDA and CDR2 SQIVND (reference sequence). The trim removed 6 bases at V and 3 bases at J, leaving 2 bases unmatched. The CDR3 contains 12 residues. The CDR3, as DNA: TGTGCCAGTAGCAGGGACAGCTACGAGCAGTACTTC. The encoded protein is CASSRDSYEQYF.

The genes are TRBV7-9 and TRBJ2-7; 7 bases fit TRBD1. V was pared by 7 bases and J by 4 bases, with 4 bases of the junction left unmatched. The germline CDR1 and CDR2 sequences are SEHNR and FQNEAQ (reference sequence). This CDR3 has 12 amino acids. The CDR3 protein is CASKGGQYEQYF. The CDR3 coding sequence is TGTGCCAGCAAAGGGGGACAGTACGAGCAGTACTTC.

V and J are TRBV6-5 and TRBJ1-1; the D gene is possibly TRBD1 (5 bases). Trimming pared 2 bases from V and 6 bases from J, leaving 13 bases between. The CDR3 length is 14 residues. The germline V gene has CDR1 MNHEY and CDR2 SVGAGI. DNA of the CDR3: TGTGCCAGCAGTTACAGGCAGGGAAGCGCTGAAGCTTTCTTT. This codes for CASSYRQGSAEAFF.

The chain joins TRBV5-1 to TRBJ2-7; 10 bases match TRBD1. Germline values: CDR1 SGHRS, CDR2 YFSETQ. The CDR3 consists of 15 residues. The V gene end was trimmed by 0 bases and the J gene end by 5 bases; junction bases not matched to a gene: 5. DNA of the CDR3: TGCGCCAGCAGCTTGGTGGGACAGGGGACGAACGAGCAGTACTTC. Its protein product is CASSLVGQGTNEQYF.

The rearrangement links TRBV6-2 or TRBV6-3 to TRBJ2-3, with 8 bases that match TRBD1. With V trimmed by 0 bases and J by 5 bases, 4 bases remained unmatched. The CDR3 loop spans 15 amino acids. Germline lookup yields CDR1 MNHEY and CDR2 SVGEGT. This chain's CDR3 is CASSYSSRGQDTQYF. Written as DNA, the CDR3 is TGTGCCAGCAGTTACTCCAGCAGGGGGCAAGATACGCAGTATTTT.

V usage is TRBV5-1 and J usage is TRBJ2-2; 8 bases are a match to TRBD1. The V segment lost 3 bases and the J segment 6 bases; nucleotides outside the gene matches: 10. Germline loops: CDR1 SGHRS, CDR2 YFSETQ. The CDR3 is 16 amino acids. This CDR3 reads CASSWPRQGISGELFF. The CDR3 nucleotides are TGCGCCAGCAGCTGGCCCCGACAGGGGATCTCCGGGGAGCTGTTTTTT.

The CDR3 nucleotides read TGTGCCAGCAGCTTACGAACTCCGGGACAGGGGGGCCGTGTAACCCTCCACTTT. Translating it yields CASSLRTPGQGGRVTLHF. The rearrangement links TRBV7-8 to TRBJ1-6; 11 bases are shared with TRBD1. This CDR3 is built from 18 residues. Germline CDR1 is SGHVS and CDR2 is FQNEAQ. V lost 2 bases and J lost 14; bases outside the gene matches: 17.

This chain connects TRBV19 to TRBJ2-4; maybe TRBD2 (5 bases). The CDR3 loop spans 15 amino acids. V shed 0 bases and J shed 7 bases, with 13 bases lying between them. Germline lookup yields CDR1 LNHDA and CDR2 SQIVND (reference sequence). CDR3 sequence: CASSIDPGIGNIQYF. Written as DNA, the CDR3 is TGTGCCAGTAGTATAGACCCGGGGATCGGGAACATTCAGTACTTC.

The chain couples TRBV7-9 to TRBJ2-5; TRBD2 aligns across 7 bases. This CDR3 region has 14 residues. CDR1 and CDR2 from the germline V gene are SEHNR and FQNEAQ (reference sequence). The junction had 6 bases not matched to a gene; V was cut back by 4 bases and J by 4 bases. The CDR3 here is CASSSVAGGETQYF. The CDR3 nucleotides are TGTGCCAGCAGCTCCGTAGCGGGTGGAGAGACCCAGTACTTC.

This rearrangement joins TRBV5-1 to TRBJ1-2; a possible D gene is TRBD1 (5 bases). CDR3 length: 12 residues. Germline-derived CDR1 and CDR2 are SGHRS and YFSETQ. Trimming took off 6 bases at V and 5 bases at J, with 11 bases between the two ends. CDR3: CASTRDRYGYTF. The CDR3 coding sequence is TGCGCCAGCACCCGGGACCGTTATGGCTACACCTTC.

Turning to this clone: The sample carries other DNA sequences with the same CDR3. This chain links TRBV7-3 with TRBJ2-2; D uncertain. The germline V gene has CDR1 SGHTA and CDR2 FQGTGA. The CDR3 runs 12 residues. The V and J ends lost 6 bases and 6 bases respectively, with 8 bases between them. The CDR3: CASSFRPGELFF. The CDR3, as DNA: TGTGCCAGCAGTTTCCGGCCCGGGGAGCTGTTTTTT. The full variable domain, completed using reference TRBV7-3 and TRBJ2-2, is GAGVSQTPSNKVTEKGKYVELRCDPISGHTALYWYRQSLGQGPEFLIYFQGTGAADDSGLPNDRFFAVRPEGSVSTLKIQRTERGDSAVYLCASSFRPGELFFGEGSRLTVL.

This sequence joins TRBV5-4 and TRBJ2-7, with 9 bases identical to TRBD2. The CDR3 extends over 16 amino acids. V dropped 3 bases and J dropped 5; count of bases not matched to a gene: 12. Germline CDR1 is SGHNT and CDR2 is YYREEE (reference sequence). CDR3 residues: CASSSTGTSTENEQYF. Here the CDR3 DNA reads TGTGCCAGCAGCTCCACCGGGACTAGCACAGAGAACGAGCAGTACTTC. Supplemented by reference TRBV5-4 and TRBJ2-7, the full variable domain reads ETGVTQSPTHLIKTRGQQVTLRCSSQSGHNTVSWYQQALGQGPQFIFQYYREEENGRGNFPPRFSGLQFPNYSSELNVNALELDDSALYLCASSSTGTSTENEQYFGPGTRLTVT.

About this clone: One end of the junction varies from germline; a read error may be responsible. V is TRBV11-3 and J is TRBJ2-1, with TRBD2 matching 7 bases. The CDR3 length is 18 residues. Germline loops: CDR1 SGHNT, CDR2 YENEEA. CDR3 in DNA: TGTGCCAGCAGCCTAGATCAGGGCGGGAGTGCAATTAGGGGTGAGCAGTTCTTC. This sequence encodes CASSLDQGGSAIRGEQFF.

This chain joins TRBV5-4 and TRBJ1-1, with D unresolved. Germline V gives CDR1 SGHNT, CDR2 YYREEE (reference sequence). The CDR3 extends over 16 amino acids. V was trimmed by 4 bases and J by 0 bases, leaving 16 bases between them. CDR3 in amino acids: CASSPGVASMNTEAFF. The CDR3 DNA reads TGTGCCAGCAGCCCGGGCGTGGCCAGCATGAACACTGAAGCTTTCTTT.

The chain links TRBV27 to TRBJ1-5; D is possibly TRBD1 (5 bases). Trimming took off 5 bases at V and 2 bases at J, with 13 bases between the two ends. The CDR3 contains 15 residues. Looked up from germline, CDR1 is MNHEY and CDR2 is SMNVEV (reference sequence). In DNA, the CDR3 is TGTGCCAGCAGTCCCATCGGGGGGGGCAATCAGCCCCAGCATTTT. Its translation is CASSPIGGGNQPQHF.